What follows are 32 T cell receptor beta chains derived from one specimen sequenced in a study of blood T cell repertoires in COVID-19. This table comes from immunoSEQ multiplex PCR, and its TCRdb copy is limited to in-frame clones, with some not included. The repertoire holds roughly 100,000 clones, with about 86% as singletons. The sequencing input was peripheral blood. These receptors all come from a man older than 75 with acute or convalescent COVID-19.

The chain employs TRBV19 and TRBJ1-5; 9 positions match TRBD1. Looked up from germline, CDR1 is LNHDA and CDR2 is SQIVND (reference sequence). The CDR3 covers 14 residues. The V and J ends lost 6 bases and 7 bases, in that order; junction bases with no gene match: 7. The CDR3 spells CASRGQGGYQPQHF. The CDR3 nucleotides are TGTGCCAGTAGGGGACAGGGAGGGTACCAGCCCCAGCATTTT.

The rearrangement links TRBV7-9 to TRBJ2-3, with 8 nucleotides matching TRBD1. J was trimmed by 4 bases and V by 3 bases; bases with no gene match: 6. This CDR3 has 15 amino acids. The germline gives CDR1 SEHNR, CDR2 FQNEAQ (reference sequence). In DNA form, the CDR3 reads TGTGCCAGCAGCTTTTACAGGACAGGGTCAGATACGCAGTATTTT. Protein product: CASSFYRTGSDTQYF. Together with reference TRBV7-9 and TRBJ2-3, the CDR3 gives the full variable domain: DTGVSQNPRHKITKRGQNVTFRCDPISEHNRLYWYRQTLGQGPEFLTYFQNEAQLEKSRLLSDRFSAERPKGSFSTLEIQRTEQGDSAMYLCASSFYRTGSDTQYFGPGTRLTVL.

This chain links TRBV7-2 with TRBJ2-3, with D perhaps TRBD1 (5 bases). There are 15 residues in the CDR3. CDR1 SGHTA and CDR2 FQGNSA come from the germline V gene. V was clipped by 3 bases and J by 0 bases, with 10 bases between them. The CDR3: CASSFVQASTDTQYF. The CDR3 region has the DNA TGTGCCAGCAGCTTTGTACAGGCCAGCACAGATACGCAGTATTTT.

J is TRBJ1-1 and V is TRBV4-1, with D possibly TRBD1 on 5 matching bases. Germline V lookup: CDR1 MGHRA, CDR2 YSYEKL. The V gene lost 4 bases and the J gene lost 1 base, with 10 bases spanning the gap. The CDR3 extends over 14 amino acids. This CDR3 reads CASSRQGTNTEAFF. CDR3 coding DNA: TGCGCCAGCAGCCGGCAGGGAACGAACACTGAAGCTTTCTTT.

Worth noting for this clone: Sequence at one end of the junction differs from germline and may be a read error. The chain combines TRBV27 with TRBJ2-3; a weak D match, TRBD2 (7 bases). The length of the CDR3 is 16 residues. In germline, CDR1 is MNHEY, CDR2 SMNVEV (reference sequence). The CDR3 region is CASSFLGEGGTDTQYF. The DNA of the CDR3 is TGTGCCAGCAGCTTTCTTGGGGAGGGGGGCACTGATACGCAGTATTTT.

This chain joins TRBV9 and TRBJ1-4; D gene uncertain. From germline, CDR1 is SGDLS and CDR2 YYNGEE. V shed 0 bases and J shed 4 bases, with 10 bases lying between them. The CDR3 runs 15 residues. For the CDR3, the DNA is TGTGCCAGCAGCGTAGGAACACAGAGTAATGAAAAACTGTTTTTT. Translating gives CASSVGTQSNEKLFF.

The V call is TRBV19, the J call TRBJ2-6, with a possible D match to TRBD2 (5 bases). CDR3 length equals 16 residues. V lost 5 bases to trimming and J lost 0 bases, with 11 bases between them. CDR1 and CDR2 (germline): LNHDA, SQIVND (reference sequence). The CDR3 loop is CASSGDTSSGANVLTF. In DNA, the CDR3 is TGTGCCAGTAGTGGAGACACTAGCTCTGGGGCCAACGTCCTGACTTTC.

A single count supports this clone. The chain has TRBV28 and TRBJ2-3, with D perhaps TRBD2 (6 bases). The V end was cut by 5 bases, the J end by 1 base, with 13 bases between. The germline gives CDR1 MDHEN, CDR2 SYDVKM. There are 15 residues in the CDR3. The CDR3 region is CASSPSSVGTDTQYF. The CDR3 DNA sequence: TGTGCCAGCAGTCCATCTAGCGTGGGCACAGATACGCAGTATTTT. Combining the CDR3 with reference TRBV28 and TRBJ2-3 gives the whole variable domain DVKVTQSSRYLVKRTGEKVFLECVQDMDHENMFWYRQDPGLGLRLIYFSYDVKMKEKGDIPEGYSVSREKKERFSLILESASTNQTSMYLCASSPSSVGTDTQYFGPGTRLTVL.

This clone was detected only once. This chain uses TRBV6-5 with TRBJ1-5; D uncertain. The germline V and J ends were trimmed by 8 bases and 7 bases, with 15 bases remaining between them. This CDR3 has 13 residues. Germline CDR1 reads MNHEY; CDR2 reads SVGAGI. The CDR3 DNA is TGTGCCAGCGAGGACGGCCGGGGACAGCCCCAGCATTTT. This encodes CASEDGRGQPQHF.

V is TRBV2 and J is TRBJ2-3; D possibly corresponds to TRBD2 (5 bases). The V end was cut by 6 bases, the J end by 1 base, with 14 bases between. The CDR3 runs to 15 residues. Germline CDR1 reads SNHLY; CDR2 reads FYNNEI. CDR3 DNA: TGTGCCAGCAGCGGCGGGTACATTGGCACAGATACGCAGTATTTT. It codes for CASSGGYIGTDTQYF.

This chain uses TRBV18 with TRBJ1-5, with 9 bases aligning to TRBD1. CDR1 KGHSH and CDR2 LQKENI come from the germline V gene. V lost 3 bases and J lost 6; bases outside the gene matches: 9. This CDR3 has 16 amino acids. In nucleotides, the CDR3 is TGTGCCAGCTCACCCCCGGGACAGGGAAAATTTCAGCCCCAGCATTTT. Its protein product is CASSPPGQGKFQPQHF.

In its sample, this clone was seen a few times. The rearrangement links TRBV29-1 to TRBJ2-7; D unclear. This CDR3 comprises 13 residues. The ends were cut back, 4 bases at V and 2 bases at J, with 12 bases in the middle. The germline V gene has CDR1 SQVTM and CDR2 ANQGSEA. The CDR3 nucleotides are TGCAGCGTTGCAGTTGCAGTTACCTACGAGCAGTACTTC. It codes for CSVAVAVTYEQYF.

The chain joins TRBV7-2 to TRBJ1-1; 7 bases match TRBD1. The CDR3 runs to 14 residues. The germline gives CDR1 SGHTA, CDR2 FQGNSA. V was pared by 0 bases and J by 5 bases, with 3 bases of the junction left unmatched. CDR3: CASSLASGGTEAFF. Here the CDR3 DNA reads TGTGCCAGCAGCTTAGCCTCAGGGGGAACTGAAGCTTTCTTT. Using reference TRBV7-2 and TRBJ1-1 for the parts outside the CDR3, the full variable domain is GAGVSQSPSNKVTEKGKDVELRCDPISGHTALYWYRQSLGQGLEFLIYFQGNSAPDKSGLPSDRFSAERTGGSVSTLTIQRTQQEDSAVYLCASSLASGGTEAFFGQGTRLTVV.

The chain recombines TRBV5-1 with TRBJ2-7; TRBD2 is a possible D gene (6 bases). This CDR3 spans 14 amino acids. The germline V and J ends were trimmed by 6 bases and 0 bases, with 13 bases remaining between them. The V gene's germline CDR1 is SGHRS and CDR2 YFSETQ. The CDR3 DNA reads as TGCGCCAGCAACTTTGGCGGGATCTCCTACGAGCAGTACTTC. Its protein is CASNFGGISYEQYF.

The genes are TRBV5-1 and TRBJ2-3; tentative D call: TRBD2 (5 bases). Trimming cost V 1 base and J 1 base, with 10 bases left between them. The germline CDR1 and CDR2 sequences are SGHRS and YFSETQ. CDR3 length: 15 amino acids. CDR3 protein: CASSLYGGRTDTQYF. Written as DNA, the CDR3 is TGCGCCAGCAGCTTGTATGGCGGGCGCACAGATACGCAGTATTTT.

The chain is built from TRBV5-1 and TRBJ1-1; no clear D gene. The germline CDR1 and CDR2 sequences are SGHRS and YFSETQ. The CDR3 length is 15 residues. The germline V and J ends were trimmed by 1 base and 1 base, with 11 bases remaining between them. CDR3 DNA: TGCGCCAGCAGCTTGTCAGGCCCAGGGAACACTGAAGCTTTCTTT. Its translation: CASSLSGPGNTEAFF.

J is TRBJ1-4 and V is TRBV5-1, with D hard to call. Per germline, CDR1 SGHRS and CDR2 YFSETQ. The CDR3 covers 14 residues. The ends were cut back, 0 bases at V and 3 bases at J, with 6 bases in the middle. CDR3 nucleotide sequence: TGCGCCAGCAGCTTGGACACAGCTAATGAAAAACTGTTTTTT. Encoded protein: CASSLDTANEKLFF.

The CDR3 sequence is CASSLGGHNTGELFF. The CDR3 coding sequence is TGCGCCAGCAGCTTGGGCGGACACAACACCGGGGAGCTGTTTTTT. The chain is built from TRBV5-1 and TRBJ2-2; a possible D gene is TRBD1 (5 bases). V lost 0 bases and J lost 2, with 8 bases in between. Germline-derived CDR1 and CDR2 are SGHRS and YFSETQ. The CDR3 is 15 amino acids.

Here the CDR3 DNA reads TGTGCCAGCTCACCCCCGGGACTTCAAGAGACCCAGTACTTC. Amino acids: CASSPPGLQETQYF. J is TRBJ2-5 and V is TRBV18; tentatively, D is TRBD2 (6 bases). Per the germline V gene, CDR1 is KGHSH and CDR2 is LQKENI. V lost 3 bases to trimming and J lost 2 bases, with 10 bases between them. The CDR3 consists of 14 residues.

This CDR3 reads CASSLESREGWNEQFF. CDR3 DNA: TGCGCCAGCAGCTTGGAATCGCGGGAGGGCTGGAATGAGCAGTTCTTC. The V and J genes are TRBV5-1 and TRBJ2-1; 9 nucleotides line up with TRBD2. In germline, CDR1 is SGHRS, CDR2 YFSETQ. V shed 0 bases and J 7 bases; nucleotides not matched to a gene: 8. This CDR3 spans 16 amino acids.

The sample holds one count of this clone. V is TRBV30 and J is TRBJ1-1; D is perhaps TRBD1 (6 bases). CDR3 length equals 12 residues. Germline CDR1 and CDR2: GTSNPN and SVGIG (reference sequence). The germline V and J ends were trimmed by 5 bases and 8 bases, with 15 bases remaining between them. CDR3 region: CAWRWGGTEAFF. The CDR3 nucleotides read TGTGCCTGGCGTTGGGGGGGCACGGAAGCTTTCTTT.

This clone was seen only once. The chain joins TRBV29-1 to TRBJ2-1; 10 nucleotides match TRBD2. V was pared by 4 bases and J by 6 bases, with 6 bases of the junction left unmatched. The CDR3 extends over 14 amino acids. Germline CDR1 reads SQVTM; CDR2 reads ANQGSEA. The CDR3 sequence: CSVGPSGRTNEQFF. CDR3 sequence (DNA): TGCAGCGTTGGGCCTAGCGGGAGAACCAATGAGCAGTTCTTC.

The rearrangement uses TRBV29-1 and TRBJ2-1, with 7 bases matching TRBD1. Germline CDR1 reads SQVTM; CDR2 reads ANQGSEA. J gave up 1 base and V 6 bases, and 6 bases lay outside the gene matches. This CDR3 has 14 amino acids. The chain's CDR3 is CSVPDRVSYNEQFF. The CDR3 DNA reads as TGCAGCGTACCCGACAGGGTATCCTACAATGAGCAGTTCTTC.

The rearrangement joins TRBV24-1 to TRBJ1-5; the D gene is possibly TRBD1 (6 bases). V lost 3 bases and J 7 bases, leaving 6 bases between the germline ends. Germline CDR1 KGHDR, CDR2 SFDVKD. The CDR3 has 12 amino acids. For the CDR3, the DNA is TGTGCCACCAGTGATGGGGGCCAGCCCCAGCATTTT. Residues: CATSDGGQPQHF.

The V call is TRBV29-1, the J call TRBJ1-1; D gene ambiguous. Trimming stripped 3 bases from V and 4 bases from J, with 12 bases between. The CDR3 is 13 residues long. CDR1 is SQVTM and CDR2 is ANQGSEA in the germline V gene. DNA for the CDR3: TGCAGCGTTGAGGTTGCCGAGGGCACTGAAGCTTTCTTT. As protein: CSVEVAEGTEAFF.

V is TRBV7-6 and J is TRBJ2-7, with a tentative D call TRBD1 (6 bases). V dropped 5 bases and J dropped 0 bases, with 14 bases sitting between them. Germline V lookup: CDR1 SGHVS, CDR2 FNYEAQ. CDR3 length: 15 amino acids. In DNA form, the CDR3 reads TGTGCCAGCAGCCCACAGGGTCGCAGCTCCTACGAGCAGTACTTC. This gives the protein CASSPQGRSSYEQYF.

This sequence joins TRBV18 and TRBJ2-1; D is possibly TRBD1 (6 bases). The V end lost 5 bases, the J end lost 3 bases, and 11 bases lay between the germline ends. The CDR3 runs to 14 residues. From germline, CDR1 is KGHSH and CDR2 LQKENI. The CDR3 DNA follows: TGTGCCAGCTCATCTTCAGGGGACTACAATGAGCAGTTCTTC. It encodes CASSSSGDYNEQFF.

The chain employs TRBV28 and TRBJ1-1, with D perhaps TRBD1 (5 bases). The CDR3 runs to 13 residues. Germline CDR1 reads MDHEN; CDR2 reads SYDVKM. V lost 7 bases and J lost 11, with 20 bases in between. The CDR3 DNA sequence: TGTGCCAGCATAAACCAGGACGGCCGGGGGGCTTTCTTT. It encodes CASINQDGRGAFF.

For the CDR3, the DNA is TGTGCCAGCAGCTTAGTGGGCCAGGGGCAAGAGACCCAGTACTTC. This gives the protein CASSLVGQGQETQYF. The rearrangement joins TRBV7-9 to TRBJ2-5, with D possibly being TRBD1 (6 bases). Trimming stripped 1 base from V and 2 bases from J, with 11 bases between. Germline CDR1 reads SEHNR; CDR2 reads FQNEAQ (reference sequence). The CDR3 spans 15 residues.

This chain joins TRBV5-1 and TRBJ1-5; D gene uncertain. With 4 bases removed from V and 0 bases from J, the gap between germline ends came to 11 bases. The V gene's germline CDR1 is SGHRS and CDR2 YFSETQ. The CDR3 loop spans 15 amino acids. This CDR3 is CASSLLPNSNQPQHF. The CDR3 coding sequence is TGCGCCAGCAGCCTTTTACCTAATAGCAATCAGCCCCAGCATTTT.

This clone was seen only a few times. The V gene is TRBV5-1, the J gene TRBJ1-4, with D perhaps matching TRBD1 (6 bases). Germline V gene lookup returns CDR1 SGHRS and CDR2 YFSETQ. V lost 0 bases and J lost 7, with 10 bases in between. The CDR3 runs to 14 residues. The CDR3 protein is CASSLEGVGEKLFF. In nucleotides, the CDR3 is TGCGCCAGCAGCTTGGAGGGGGTGGGTGAAAAACTGTTTTTT.

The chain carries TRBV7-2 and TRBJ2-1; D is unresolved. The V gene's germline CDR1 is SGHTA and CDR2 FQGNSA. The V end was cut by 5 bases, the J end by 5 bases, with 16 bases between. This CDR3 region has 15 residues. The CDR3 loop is CASSPRVLSHNEQFF. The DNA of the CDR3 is TGTGCCAGCAGCCCTCGAGTACTGTCCCACAATGAGCAGTTCTTC.